Sequencing of this T cell receptor beta chain was carried out in a study of Graves' ophthalmopathy and Graves' hyperthyroidism. Amplification from RNA transcripts yielded the TCR beta CDR3 regions. Second-round multiplex PCR followed a first-round RT-PCR using HTBI primers. TCRdb called the multiplex PCR reads again in MiXCR, with one record for every CDR3 protein. The sample yields 240,000 or so distinct CDR3 sequences, approximately 42% seen once. Germline V gene lookup returns CDR1 KGHSH and CDR2 LQKENI. The CDR3 runs to 12 residues. Trimming removed 3 bases at V and 5 bases at J, with 8 bases between.

The gene calls are TRBV18 and TRBJ2-7; D uncertain. This TCR came from an adult man with Graves' ophthalmopathy. Sequencing used peripheral blood. This CDR3 is CASSPGFDEQYF. In nucleotides, the CDR3 is TGTGCCAGCTCACCTGGATTCGACGAGCAGTACTTC. The variable domain in full, completed from reference TRBV18 and TRBJ2-7, reads NAGVMQNPRHLVRRRGQEARLRCSPMKGHSHVYWYRQLPEEGLKFMVYLQKENIIDESGMPKERFSAEFPKEGPSILRIQQVVRGDSAAYFCASSPGFDEQYFGPGTRLTVT.